These T cell receptor beta chains were read from a single sample in a study of T cell changes during pregnancy in multiple sclerosis. The repertoire was sequenced with immunoSEQ multiplex PCR; TCRdb's copy has only in-frame clones and lacks some. The table shows fewer than 150,000 clones, with around 97% occurring only once. This material consisted of peripheral blood, taken after pregnancy. These receptors were taken from a female donor with multiple sclerosis, enrolled in a pregnancy study. Both conserved end residues are part of each CDR3. The D gene is left open where the match is weak. Not every row has a clone size; where given, it reads once, few, many or a size class.

TRBJ2-7 | TRBD2 | once | TRBV19 | TGTGCCAGTAGTATCGCAACTAGCGGCCATTACGAGCAGTACTTC | CASSIATSGHYEQYF
TRBJ1-5 | . | . | TRBV5-6 | TGTGCCAGCAGCTTGGCGGGGGGAGGCAATCAGCCCCAGCATTTT | CASSLAGGGNQPQHF
TRBJ1-1 | . | . | TRBV6-1 | TGTGCCAGCCTAAGGGAGATCACTGAAGCTTTCTTT | CASLREITEAFF
TRBJ2-7 | TRBD1 | . | TRBV28 | TGTGCCAGCAGGACGGGGGGACAGGGCTCAGACGAGCAGTACTTC | CASRTGGQGSDEQYF
TRBJ1-2 | . | . | TRBV28 | TGTGCCAGCAGTTTTTTAACAGGGAGGGGTAACTATGGCTACACCTTC | CASSFLTGRGNYGYTF
TRBJ2-1 | TRBD2 | . | TRBV12-5 | TGTGCTAGTGGCCACGGGACTAGATCTCGGCATGAGCAGTTCTTC | CASGHGTRSRHEQFF
TRBJ2-7 | . | once | TRBV5-4 | TGTGCCAGCAGCGAGGAGGGCTACGAGCAGTACTTC | CASSEEGYEQYF
TRBJ1-2 | TRBD1 | . | TRBV28 | TGTGCCAGCGGGGGGACTTCGAGGGGGCTCGGCTATGGCTACACCTTC | CASGGTSRGLGYGYTF
TRBJ1-3 | . | once | TRBV9 | TGTGCCAGCAGCGTAGCCCTAACGATGAACAGGGTTGGAAACACCATATATTTT | CASSVALTMNRVGNTIYF
TRBJ2-1 | TRBD1 | . | TRBV11-3 | TGTGCCAGCAGCTTAGGTAGGGACAGGGTTACCAATGAGCAGTTCTTC | CASSLGRDRVTNEQFF
TRBJ2-6 | TRBD1 | once | TRBV9 | TGTGCCAGCAGCGTAGAAGGGGGCGCAAGTGGGGCCAACGTCCTGACTTTC | CASSVEGGASGANVLTF
TRBJ2-2 | . | . | TRBV7-7 | TGTGCTAGCGGAGGGATAACCGGGGAGCTGTTTTTT | CASGGITGELFF
TRBJ2-3 | . | . | TRBV5-4 | TGTGCCAGCAGCTTTGAAGCGGTTCTCGATACGCAGTATTTT | CASSFEAVLDTQYF
TRBJ1-1 | . | . | TRBV15 | TGTGCCACCAGCTTAAGCAGAGGGAACACTGAAGCTTTCTTT | CATSLSRGNTEAFF
TRBJ2-7 | . | . | TRBV10-2 | TGCGCCAGCAGTGAGCCAACAGGGTGGAGCTACGAGCAGTACTTC | CASSEPTGWSYEQYF
TRBJ1-2 | . | . | TRBV27 | TGTGCCAGCAGTTACAGCCTTAACTATGGCTACACCTTC | CASSYSLNYGYTF
TRBJ1-5 | . | . | TRBV19 | TGTGCCAGTAGTGCCGTCGGGGGTTACAATCAGCCCCAGCATTTT | CASSAVGGYNQPQHF
TRBJ1-4 | TRBD1 | . | TRBV2 | TGTGCCGCCCGACAGGGGGCAAGGGCAACTAATGAAAAACTGTTTTTT | CAARQGARATNEKLFF
TRBJ1-5 | TRBD1 | . | TRBV19 | TGTGCCAGTAGCTCCTGGGGACAGCACTTACAGCCCCAGCATTTT | CASSSWGQHLQPQHF
TRBJ2-7 | TRBD2 | . | TRBV9 | TGTGCCAGCAGCACCGAGACTAGCCTCGAGCAGTACTTC | CASSTETSLEQYF
TRBJ2-1 | . | . | TRBV11-2 | TGTGCCAGCAGCTTAGATCCAGGGCCAGCCAAGCAGTTCTTC | CASSLDPGPAKQFF
TRBJ2-2 | TRBD2 | . | TRBV28 | TGTGCCAGCAGTTTAGGGGACTACCACACCGGGGAGCTGTTTTTT | CASSLGDYHTGELFF
TRBJ2-3 | TRBD2 | . | TRBV29-1 | TGCAGCGTTGACGGGTCTAGCGGGAGGACAGATACGCAGTATTTT | CSVDGSSGRTDTQYF
TRBJ2-7 | . | . | TRBV5-4 | TGTGCCAGCAGCTTGGGGGGATTGACTACGGGGTCCTACGAGCAGTACTTC | CASSLGGLTTGSYEQYF
TRBJ2-6 | TRBD1 | . | TRBV28 | TGTGCCACCAGACAGGGATCTGGGGCCAACGTCCTGACTTTC | CATRQGSGANVLTF
TRBJ2-2 | TRBD2 | . | TRBV15 | TGTGCCACCAGCAGGGGACTAGCGGGGCCCGCGAACACCGGGGAGCTGTTTTTT | CATSRGLAGPANTGELFF
TRBJ2-5 | . | . | TRBV5-4 | TGTGCCAGCAGCGGCGGGGGGGGACAGGAGGAGACCCAGTACTTC | CASSGGGGQEETQYF
TRBJ2-3 | . | . | TRBV18 | TGTGCCAGCTCACCACTACTTCGAGGAGATACGCAGTATTTT | CASSPLLRGDTQYF